The rows below give T cell receptor beta chains drawn from one sample of a study of shared clonotypes between healthy human individuals. Libraries were prepared by immunoSEQ multiplex PCR; TCRdb keeps only in-frame clonotypes and omits some of them. The profile covers about 490,000 clones, with 60% to 85% appearing a single time and 10% to 15% taken by the ten largest. Specimen: PBMCs. The receptors here all came from a woman aged 40 to 49 in good health. Some clones in this sample may be carry-over from other donors' samples. Each CDR3 is given with its conserved first and last residue. The order of the fields is D gene, V gene, J gene, CDR3 protein, CDR3 DNA. D genes are given only for firm matches.

TRBD1	TRBV7-8	TRBJ2-7	CASSFRQGISEQYF	TGTGCCAGCAGCTTTAGACAGGGGATTAGCGAGCAGTACTTC
NA	TRBV7-3	TRBJ2-1	CASSSGLLGNEQFF	TGTGCCAGCAGCTCAGGACTACTTGGTAATGAGCAGTTCTTC
NA	TRBV7-3	TRBJ2-3	CASSQGTPGDTQYF	TGTGCCAGCAGCCAAGGGACTCCCGGAGATACGCAGTATTTT
TRBD1	TRBV6-5	TRBJ1-1	CASRGQGVNTEAFF	TGTGCCAGCAGGGGACAGGGAGTGAACACTGAAGCTTTCTTT
NA	TRBV19	TRBJ2-7	CASSRTTGAYEQYF	TGTGCCAGTAGCCGGACCACCGGCGCCTACGAGCAGTACTTC
TRBD2	TRBV6-5	TRBJ2-1	CASSSYSGRVF	TGTGCCAGCAGTTCCTATAGCGGGAGAGTCTTC
TRBD2	TRBV27	TRBJ2-7	CASSPYLSGTYEQYF	TGTGCCAGCAGTCCCTATCTGAGCGGGACCTACGAGCAGTACTTC
TRBD2	TRBV11-2	TRBJ2-3	CASTRTTGRSQYF	TGTGCCAGCACCCGGACTACCGGGAGGTCGCAGTATTTT
TRBD2	TRBV10-2	TRBJ2-1	CASSDRLAGANNEQFF	TGCGCCAGCAGTGATAGACTAGCGGGGGCTAATAATGAGCAGTTCTTC
NA	TRBV15	TRBJ2-5	CATSSQSGSQETQYF	TGTGCCACCAGCAGTCAATCGGGGTCCCAAGAGACCCAGTACTTC
TRBD2	TRBV4-1	TRBJ2-7	CASSQDPVERGYEQYF	TGCGCCAGCAGCCAAGATCCCGTAGAGCGGGGCTACGAGCAGTACTTC